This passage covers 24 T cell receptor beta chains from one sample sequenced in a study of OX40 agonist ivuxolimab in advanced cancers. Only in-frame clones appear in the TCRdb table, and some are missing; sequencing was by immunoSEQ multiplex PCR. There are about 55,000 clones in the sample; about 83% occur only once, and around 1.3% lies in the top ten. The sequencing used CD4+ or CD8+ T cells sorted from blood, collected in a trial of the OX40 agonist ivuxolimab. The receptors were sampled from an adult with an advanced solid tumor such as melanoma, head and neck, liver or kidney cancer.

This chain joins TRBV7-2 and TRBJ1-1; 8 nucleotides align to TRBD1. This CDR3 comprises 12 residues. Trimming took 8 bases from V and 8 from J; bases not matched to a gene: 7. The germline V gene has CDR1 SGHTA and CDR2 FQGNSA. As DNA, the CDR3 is TGTGCCAGCGGACAGGGTATCGGCGAAGCTTTCTTT. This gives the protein CASGQGIGEAFF. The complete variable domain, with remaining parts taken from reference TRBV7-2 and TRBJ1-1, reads GAGVSQSPSNKVTEKGKDVELRCDPISGHTALYWYRQSLGQGLEFLIYFQGNSAPDKSGLPSDRFSAERTGGSVSTLTIQRTQQEDSAVYLCASGQGIGEAFFGQGTRLTVV.

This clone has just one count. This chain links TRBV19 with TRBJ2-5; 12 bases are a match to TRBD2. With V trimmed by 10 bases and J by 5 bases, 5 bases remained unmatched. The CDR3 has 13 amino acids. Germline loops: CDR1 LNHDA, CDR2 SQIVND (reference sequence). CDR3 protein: CATSGRAGETQYF. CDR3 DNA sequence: TGTGCCACTAGCGGGAGGGCCGGCGAGACCCAGTACTTC.

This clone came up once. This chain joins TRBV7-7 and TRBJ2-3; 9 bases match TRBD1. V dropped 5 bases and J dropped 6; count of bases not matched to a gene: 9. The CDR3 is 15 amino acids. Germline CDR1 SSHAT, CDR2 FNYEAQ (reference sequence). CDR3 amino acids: CASSQSGTGSDTQYF. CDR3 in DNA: TGTGCCAGCAGCCAATCCGGGACAGGGTCGGATACGCAGTATTTT. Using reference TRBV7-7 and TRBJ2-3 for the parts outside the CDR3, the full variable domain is GAGVSQSPRYKVTKRGQDVTLRCDPISSHATLYWYQQALGQGPEFLTYFNYEAQPDKSGLPSDRFSAERPEGSISTLTIQRTEQRDSAMYRCASSQSGTGSDTQYFGPGTRLTVL.

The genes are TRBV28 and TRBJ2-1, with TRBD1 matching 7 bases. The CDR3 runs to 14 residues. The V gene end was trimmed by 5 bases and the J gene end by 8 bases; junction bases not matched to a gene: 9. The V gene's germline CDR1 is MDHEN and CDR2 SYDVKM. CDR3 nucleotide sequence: TGTGCCAGCAGTAGAGACAGGGTATCCGATGAGCAGTTCTTC. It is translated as CASSRDRVSDEQFF. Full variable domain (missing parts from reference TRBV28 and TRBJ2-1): DVKVTQSSRYLVKRTGEKVFLECVQDMDHENMFWYRQDPGLGLRLIYFSYDVKMKEKGDIPEGYSVSREKKERFSLILESASTNQTSMYLCASSRDRVSDEQFFGPGTRLTVL.

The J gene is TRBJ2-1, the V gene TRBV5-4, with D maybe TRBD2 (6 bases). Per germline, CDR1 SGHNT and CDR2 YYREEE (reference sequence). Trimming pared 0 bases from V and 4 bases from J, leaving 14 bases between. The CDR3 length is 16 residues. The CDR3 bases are TGTGCCAGCAGCTTGGGCGCCTCGGGACTTTACAATGAGCAGTTCTTC. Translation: CASSLGASGLYNEQFF.

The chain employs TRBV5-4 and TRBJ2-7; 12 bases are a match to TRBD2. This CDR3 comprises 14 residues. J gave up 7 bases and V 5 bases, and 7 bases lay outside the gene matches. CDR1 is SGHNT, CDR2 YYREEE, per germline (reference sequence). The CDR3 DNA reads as TGTGCCAGCAGTACTAGCGGGAGGCTGGAAGAGCAGTACTTC. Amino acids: CASSTSGRLEEQYF. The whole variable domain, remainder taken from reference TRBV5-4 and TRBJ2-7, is ETGVTQSPTHLIKTRGQQVTLRCSSQSGHNTVSWYQQALGQGPQFIFQYYREEENGRGNFPPRFSGLQFPNYSSELNVNALELDDSALYLCASSTSGRLEEQYFGPGTRLTVT.

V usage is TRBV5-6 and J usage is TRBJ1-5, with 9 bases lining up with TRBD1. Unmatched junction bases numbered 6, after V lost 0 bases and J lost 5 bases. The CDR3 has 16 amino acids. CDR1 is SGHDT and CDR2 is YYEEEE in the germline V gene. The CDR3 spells CASSLVGQGAYQPQHF. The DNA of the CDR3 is TGTGCCAGCAGCTTGGTGGGACAGGGAGCGTATCAGCCCCAGCATTTT.

CDR3 amino acids: CASSLVHPGNTIYF. The CDR3 nucleotides read TGTGCCAGCAGCTTAGTCCACCCTGGAAACACCATATATTTT. The gene calls are TRBV7-2 and TRBJ1-3; no clear D. V gave up 1 base and J gave up 2 bases, with 6 bases separating them. The germline gives CDR1 SGHTA, CDR2 FQGNSA. The CDR3 runs to 14 residues.

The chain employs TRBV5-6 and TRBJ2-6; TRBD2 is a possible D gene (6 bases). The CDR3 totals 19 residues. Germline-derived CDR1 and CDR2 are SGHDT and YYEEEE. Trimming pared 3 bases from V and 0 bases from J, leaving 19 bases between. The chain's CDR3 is CASSSPTGDPGSGANVLTF. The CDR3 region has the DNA TGTGCCAGCAGCTCCCCCACGGGGGATCCAGGCTCTGGGGCCAACGTCCTGACTTTC.

The CDR3 is CASSLQQGIQETQYF. CDR3 DNA: TGTGCCAGCAGCTTGCAGCAGGGTATACAAGAGACCCAGTACTTC. V usage is TRBV7-9 and J usage is TRBJ2-5, with a weak D call TRBD1 (5 bases). Germline-derived CDR1 and CDR2 are SEHNR and FQNEAQ (reference sequence). Trimming removed 3 bases from V and 2 bases from J, with 13 bases in between. The CDR3 is 15 residues long.

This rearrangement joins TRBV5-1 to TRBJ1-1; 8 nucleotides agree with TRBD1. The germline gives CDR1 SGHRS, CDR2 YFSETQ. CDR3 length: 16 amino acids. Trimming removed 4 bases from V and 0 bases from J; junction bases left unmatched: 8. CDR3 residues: CASSQIQGAMNTEAFF. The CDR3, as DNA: TGCGCCAGCAGCCAGATTCAGGGGGCGATGAACACTGAAGCTTTCTTT. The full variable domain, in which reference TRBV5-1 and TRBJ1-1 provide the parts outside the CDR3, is KAGVTQTPRYLIKTRGQQVTLSCSPISGHRSVSWYQQTPGQGLQFLFEYFSETQRNKGNFPGRFSGRQFSNSRSEMNVSTLELGDSALYLCASSQIQGAMNTEAFFGQGTRLTVV.

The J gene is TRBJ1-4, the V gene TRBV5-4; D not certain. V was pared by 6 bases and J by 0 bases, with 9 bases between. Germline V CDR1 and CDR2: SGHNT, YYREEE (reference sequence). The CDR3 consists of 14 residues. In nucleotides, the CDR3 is TGTGCCAGCACGGCGGATGCAACTAATGAAAAACTGTTTTTT. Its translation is CASTADATNEKLFF.

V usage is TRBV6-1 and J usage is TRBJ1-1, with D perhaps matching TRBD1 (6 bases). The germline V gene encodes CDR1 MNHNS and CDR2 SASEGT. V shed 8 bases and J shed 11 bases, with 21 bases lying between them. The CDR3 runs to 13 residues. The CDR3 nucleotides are TGTGCCAGCCTCGGGGGGCGCGTATCGAGCGCTTTCTTT. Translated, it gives CASLGGRVSSAFF.

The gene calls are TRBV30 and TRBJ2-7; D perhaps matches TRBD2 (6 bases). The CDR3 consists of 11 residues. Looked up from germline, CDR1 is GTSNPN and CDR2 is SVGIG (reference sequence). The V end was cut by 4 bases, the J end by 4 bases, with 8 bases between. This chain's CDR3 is CAWTGGYEQYF. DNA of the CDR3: TGTGCCTGGACTGGGGGGTACGAGCAGTACTTC.

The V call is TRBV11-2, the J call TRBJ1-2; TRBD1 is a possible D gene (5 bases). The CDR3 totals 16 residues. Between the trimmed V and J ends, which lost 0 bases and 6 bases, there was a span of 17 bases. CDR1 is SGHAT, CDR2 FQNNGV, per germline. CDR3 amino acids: CASSLESPGLADGYTF. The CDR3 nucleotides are TGTGCCAGCAGCTTAGAAAGCCCGGGACTAGCGGATGGCTACACCTTC. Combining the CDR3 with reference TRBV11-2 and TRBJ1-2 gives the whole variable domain EAGVAQSPRYKIIEKRQSVAFWCNPISGHATLYWYQQILGQGPKLLIQFQNNGVVDDSQLPKDRFSAERLKGVDSTLKIQPAKLEDSAVYLCASSLESPGLADGYTFGSGTRLTVV.

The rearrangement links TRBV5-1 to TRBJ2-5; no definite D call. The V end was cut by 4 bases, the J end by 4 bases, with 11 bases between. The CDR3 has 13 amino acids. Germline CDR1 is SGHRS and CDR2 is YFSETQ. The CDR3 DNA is TGCGCCAGCAGCCACGGATCGGGAGAGACCCAGTACTTC. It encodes CASSHGSGETQYF.

DNA of the CDR3: TGTGCCAGCAGCTTAATGGGGGGACAGGGGTTATATACGCAGTATTTT. This sequence encodes CASSLMGGQGLYTQYF. The rearrangement links TRBV7-2 to TRBJ2-3; 10 bases are shared with TRBD1. The CDR3 totals 16 residues. CDR1 SGHTA and CDR2 FQGNSA come from the germline V gene. Trimming cost V 2 bases and J 7 bases; bases outside gene matches: 9.

The CDR3 bases are TGTGCCAGCAGCGTCATGAATCAGCCCCAGCATTTT. It encodes CASSVMNQPQHF. J is TRBJ1-5 and V is TRBV11-2; the D is unclear. This CDR3 has 12 residues. Trimming left V 5 bases short and J 4 bases short, with 6 bases between. Germline V lookup: CDR1 SGHAT, CDR2 FQNNGV.

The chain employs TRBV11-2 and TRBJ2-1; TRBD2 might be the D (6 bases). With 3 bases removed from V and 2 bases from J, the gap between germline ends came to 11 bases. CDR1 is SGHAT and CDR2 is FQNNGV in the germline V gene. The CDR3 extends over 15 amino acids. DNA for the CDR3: TGTGCCAGCAGCTTTTTTGGCGGGACCTACAATGAGCAGTTCTTC. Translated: CASSFFGGTYNEQFF.

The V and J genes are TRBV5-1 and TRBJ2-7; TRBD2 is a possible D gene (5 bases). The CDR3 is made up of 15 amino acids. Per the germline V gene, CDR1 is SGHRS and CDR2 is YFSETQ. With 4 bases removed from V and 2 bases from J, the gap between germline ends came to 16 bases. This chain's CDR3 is CASSQNGLLAYEQYF. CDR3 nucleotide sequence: TGCGCCAGCAGCCAAAATGGACTTCTAGCCTACGAGCAGTACTTC. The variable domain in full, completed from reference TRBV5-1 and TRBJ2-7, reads KAGVTQTPRYLIKTRGQQVTLSCSPISGHRSVSWYQQTPGQGLQFLFEYFSETQRNKGNFPGRFSGRQFSNSRSEMNVSTLELGDSALYLCASSQNGLLAYEQYFGPGTRLTVT.

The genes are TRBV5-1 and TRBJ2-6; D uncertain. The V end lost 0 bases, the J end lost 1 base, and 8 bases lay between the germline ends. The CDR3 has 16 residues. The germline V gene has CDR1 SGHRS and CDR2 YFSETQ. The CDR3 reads CASSLGHSSGANVLTF. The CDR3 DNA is TGCGCCAGCAGCTTGGGGCACTCTTCTGGGGCCAACGTCCTGACTTTC.

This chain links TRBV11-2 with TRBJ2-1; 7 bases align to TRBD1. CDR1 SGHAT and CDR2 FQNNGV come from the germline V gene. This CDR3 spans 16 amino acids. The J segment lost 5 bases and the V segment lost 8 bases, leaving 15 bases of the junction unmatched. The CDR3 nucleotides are TGTGCCAGCCTAAGGTACAGGGGACGCGGTAACAATGAGCAGTTCTTC. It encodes CASLRYRGRGNNEQFF.

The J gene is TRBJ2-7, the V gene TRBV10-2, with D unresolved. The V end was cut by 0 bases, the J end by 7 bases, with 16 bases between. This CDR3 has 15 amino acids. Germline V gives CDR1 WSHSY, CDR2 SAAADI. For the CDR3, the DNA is TGCGCCAGCAGTGAGTCAATGGACGGCTCTGGAGAGCAGTACTTC. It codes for CASSESMDGSGEQYF.

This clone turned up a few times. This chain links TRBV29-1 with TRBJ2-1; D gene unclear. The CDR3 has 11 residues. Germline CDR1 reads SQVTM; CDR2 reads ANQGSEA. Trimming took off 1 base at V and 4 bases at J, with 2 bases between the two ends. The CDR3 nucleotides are TGCAGCGTTGAAGTTTACAATGAGCAGTTCTTC. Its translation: CSVEVYNEQFF.